These T cell receptor beta chains were read from a single sample in a study of blood T cell repertoires in COVID-19. Clones were read by immunoSEQ multiplex PCR, and TCRdb kept only the in-frame ones, dropping some. The table records about 190,000 clones, approximately 79% of them present only once. The sample comprised peripheral blood. Every receptor here comes from a man in his fifties who had recovered from COVID-19. Both conserved end residues are part of each CDR3. Each record gives: J gene, D gene, V gene, clone size, CDR3 DNA, CDR3 protein. The D gene is left open where the match is weak. Clone size is shown for a subset of rows, as once, few, many or a class of expanded clone.

j_gene: TRBJ2-1
d_gene: TRBD2
v_gene: TRBV3-1/TRBV3-2
abundance: NA
CDR3nt: TGTGCCAGCAGCCAAGTTTCCAGCGGGAGGGCCAATGAGCAGTTCTTC
CDR3aa: CASSQVSSGRANEQFF

j_gene: TRBJ2-5
d_gene: NA
v_gene: TRBV30
abundance: NA
CDR3nt: TGTGCCTGGAGTGTGTCGTTGCTCCCACGGGAGACCCAGTACTTC
CDR3aa: CAWSVSLLPRETQYF

j_gene: TRBJ1-5
d_gene: NA
v_gene: TRBV28
abundance: NA
CDR3nt: TGTGCCAGCAGTTCGGACAGATTTAGCAATCAGCCCCAGCATTTT
CDR3aa: CASSSDRFSNQPQHF

j_gene: TRBJ1-6
d_gene: NA
v_gene: TRBV27
abundance: NA
CDR3nt: TGTGCCAGCAAACTGGAGGACAGCTCCTATAATTCACCCCTCCACTTT
CDR3aa: CASKLEDSSYNSPLHF

j_gene: TRBJ2-5
d_gene: TRBD2
v_gene: TRBV6-5
abundance: NA
CDR3nt: TGTGCCAGCCAGCGGGGGGACGAGACCCAGTACTTC
CDR3aa: CASQRGDETQYF

j_gene: TRBJ2-1
d_gene: TRBD2
v_gene: TRBV2
abundance: NA
CDR3nt: TGTGCCAGCAGTTATTCAGCCGGGACTAGCTCCTACAATGAGCAGTTCTTC
CDR3aa: CASSYSAGTSSYNEQFF

j_gene: TRBJ2-1
d_gene: TRBD2
v_gene: TRBV7-2
abundance: NA
CDR3nt: TGTGCCAGCAGCTTATCGACTAGCAGCTCCTACAATGAGCAGTTCTTC
CDR3aa: CASSLSTSSSYNEQFF

j_gene: TRBJ2-7
d_gene: TRBD2
v_gene: TRBV7-9
abundance: NA
CDR3nt: TGTGCCAGCAGCGGACTAGCGGGAGTTTTGATTTCCTACGAGCAGTACTTC
CDR3aa: CASSGLAGVLISYEQYF

j_gene: TRBJ2-6
d_gene: NA
v_gene: TRBV7-2
abundance: NA
CDR3nt: TGTGCCAGCAGCTTAAAGTTTCTTCAGGCTGGGGCCAACGTCCTGACTTTC
CDR3aa: CASSLKFLQAGANVLTF

j_gene: TRBJ2-1
d_gene: TRBD2
v_gene: TRBV7-3
abundance: NA
CDR3nt: TGTGCCAGCAGCTTAAGGGAGGGAGGGACCCCCTACAATGAGCAGTTCTTC
CDR3aa: CASSLREGGTPYNEQFF

j_gene: TRBJ1-2
d_gene: NA
v_gene: TRBV6-5
abundance: NA
CDR3nt: TGTGCCAGCAGTCTAGCATCCGACAGGCTCTATGGCTACACCTTC
CDR3aa: CASSLASDRLYGYTF

j_gene: TRBJ2-3
d_gene: TRBD2
v_gene: TRBV24-1
abundance: NA
CDR3nt: TGTGCCACCAGTGATTTCCGGGAGGGGATAGATACGCAGTATTTT
CDR3aa: CATSDFREGIDTQYF

j_gene: TRBJ2-1
d_gene: NA
v_gene: TRBV30
abundance: few
CDR3nt: TGTGCCTGGAGTGCGGGGTACAATGAGCAGTTCTTC
CDR3aa: CAWSAGYNEQFF

j_gene: TRBJ1-4
d_gene: NA
v_gene: TRBV7-2
abundance: NA
CDR3nt: TGTGCCAGCAGCCCTGATCCGGGGGGGCGAAAACTGTTTTTT
CDR3aa: CASSPDPGGRKLFF

j_gene: TRBJ1-2
d_gene: TRBD1
v_gene: TRBV7-9
abundance: NA
CDR3nt: TGTGCCAGCAGCTCCCGGACAGGGGAGAGGAATGGCTACACCTTC
CDR3aa: CASSSRTGERNGYTF

j_gene: TRBJ2-5
d_gene: NA
v_gene: TRBV11-2
abundance: NA
CDR3nt: TGTGCCAGCAGCTTAGGGGCAGGGCGAGAGACCCAGTACTTC
CDR3aa: CASSLGAGRETQYF

j_gene: TRBJ2-7
d_gene: TRBD2
v_gene: TRBV6-4
abundance: NA
CDR3nt: TGTGCCAGCAGCGAACTAGCGGGAGCCCTCTACGAGCAGTACTTC
CDR3aa: CASSELAGALYEQYF

j_gene: TRBJ1-2
d_gene: NA
v_gene: TRBV30
abundance: NA
CDR3nt: TGTGCCTGGAGCGACTATGGCTACACCTTC
CDR3aa: CAWSDYGYTF

j_gene: TRBJ2-1
d_gene: TRBD2
v_gene: TRBV29-1
abundance: NA
CDR3nt: TGCAGCGTCTCTCTAGCGGGAGGCTGGAATGAGCAGTTCTTC
CDR3aa: CSVSLAGGWNEQFF

j_gene: TRBJ2-1
d_gene: TRBD2
v_gene: TRBV10-1
abundance: NA
CDR3nt: TGCGCCAGCAGCGCGGCCGGGACTAGCAGCAATGAGCAGTTCTTC
CDR3aa: CASSAAGTSSNEQFF

j_gene: TRBJ2-7
d_gene: NA
v_gene: TRBV7-2
abundance: few
CDR3nt: TGTGCCAGCAGCTTCGTGGGAGAAGGGTCCTACGAGCAGTACTTC
CDR3aa: CASSFVGEGSYEQYF

j_gene: TRBJ2-5
d_gene: TRBD1
v_gene: TRBV2
abundance: NA
CDR3nt: TGTGCCAGCAGTAGGACAGGGCTGGAGACCCAGTACTTC
CDR3aa: CASSRTGLETQYF

j_gene: TRBJ2-2
d_gene: NA
v_gene: TRBV28
abundance: NA
CDR3nt: TGTGCCAGCAGTTTAACAAACACCGGGGAGCTGTTTTTT
CDR3aa: CASSLTNTGELFF

j_gene: TRBJ1-1
d_gene: NA
v_gene: TRBV7-3
abundance: NA
CDR3nt: TGTGCCAGCAGCTTGTCAAGTTCCAGAAACACTGAAGCTTTCTTT
CDR3aa: CASSLSSSRNTEAFF

j_gene: TRBJ1-1
d_gene: NA
v_gene: TRBV4-1
abundance: NA
CDR3nt: TGCGCCAGCAGCCAAGTGCTACGTAGCGCTGAAGCTTTCTTT
CDR3aa: CASSQVLRSAEAFF

j_gene: TRBJ1-1
d_gene: NA
v_gene: TRBV19
abundance: NA
CDR3nt: TGTGCCAGTAGTATTGGCAGAAACACTGAAGCTTTCTTT
CDR3aa: CASSIGRNTEAFF

j_gene: TRBJ1-6
d_gene: TRBD1
v_gene: TRBV30
abundance: once
CDR3nt: TGTGCCTGGAAATCAGACAGGGCGGGTTCACCCCTCCACTTT
CDR3aa: CAWKSDRAGSPLHF

j_gene: TRBJ1-2
d_gene: NA
v_gene: TRBV2
abundance: few
CDR3nt: TGTGCCAGCAGAGATTTCGGGACTTCTCACTACACCTTC
CDR3aa: CASRDFGTSHYTF

j_gene: TRBJ1-5
d_gene: TRBD1
v_gene: TRBV25-1
abundance: NA
CDR3nt: TGTGCCAGCAGAGACAGGGCGGATCAGCCCCAGCATTTT
CDR3aa: CASRDRADQPQHF

j_gene: TRBJ1-5
d_gene: TRBD1
v_gene: TRBV19
abundance: NA
CDR3nt: TGTGCCAGTAGTCAGGGACAGGGTAGGAATCAGCCCCAGCATTTT
CDR3aa: CASSQGQGRNQPQHF

j_gene: TRBJ2-3
d_gene: TRBD2
v_gene: TRBV18
abundance: NA
CDR3nt: TGTGCCAGCTCACCCCCCCTAGCGGGAGGCACAGATACGCAGTATTTT
CDR3aa: CASSPPLAGGTDTQYF

j_gene: TRBJ2-2
d_gene: NA
v_gene: TRBV24-1
abundance: NA
CDR3nt: TGTGCCACCGGGGCACAGGGAAGCACCGGGGAGCTGTTTTTT
CDR3aa: CATGAQGSTGELFF

j_gene: TRBJ2-4
d_gene: NA
v_gene: TRBV28
abundance: NA
CDR3nt: TGTGCCAGCAGTAGCCCCGGACAGCCAAGCCTAGCCAAAAACATTCAGTACTTC
CDR3aa: CASSSPGQPSLAKNIQYF

j_gene: TRBJ2-2
d_gene: TRBD1
v_gene: TRBV5-5
abundance: NA
CDR3nt: TGTGCCAGCAGCTGGGACAGGGTCACCGGGGAGCTGTTTTTT
CDR3aa: CASSWDRVTGELFF

j_gene: TRBJ1-6
d_gene: NA
v_gene: TRBV27
abundance: NA
CDR3nt: TGTGCCAGCAGTTTCGCGGCGGGGGGGAATTCACCCCTCCACTTT
CDR3aa: CASSFAAGGNSPLHF

j_gene: TRBJ1-2
d_gene: TRBD1
v_gene: TRBV5-5
abundance: once
CDR3nt: TGTGCCAGCAGCTTTCACAGGGGAGACTATGGCTACACCTTC
CDR3aa: CASSFHRGDYGYTF

j_gene: TRBJ1-4
d_gene: NA
v_gene: TRBV4-3
abundance: NA
CDR3nt: TGCGCCAGCAGCCAAGATAAGGTTAGGGGAAGGGGAGAAAAACTGTTTTTT
CDR3aa: CASSQDKVRGRGEKLFF

j_gene: TRBJ2-7
d_gene: NA
v_gene: TRBV9
abundance: once
CDR3nt: TGTGCCAGCAGCCCCAATTGGGGTAGCGACGAGCAGTACTTC
CDR3aa: CASSPNWGSDEQYF

j_gene: TRBJ2-7
d_gene: NA
v_gene: TRBV28
abundance: NA
CDR3nt: TGTGCCAGCAGTCCCCCAGGGCCTTTTTTGGGCTACGAGCAGTACTTC
CDR3aa: CASSPPGPFLGYEQYF

j_gene: TRBJ2-7
d_gene: NA
v_gene: TRBV7-8
abundance: NA
CDR3nt: TGTGCCAGCAGCCACAAACCCTTAGTTGAAGGGAGAGGGTACGAGCAGTACTTC
CDR3aa: CASSHKPLVEGRGYEQYF

j_gene: TRBJ2-2
d_gene: NA
v_gene: TRBV6-6
abundance: NA
CDR3nt: TGTGCCAGCAGTTACCGGACTACAACTACCGGGGAGCTGTTTTTT
CDR3aa: CASSYRTTTTGELFF

j_gene: TRBJ1-1
d_gene: NA
v_gene: TRBV6-5
abundance: NA
CDR3nt: TGTGCCAGCACCCCTTCGGCAGGGAGGTACACTGAAGCTTTCTTT
CDR3aa: CASTPSAGRYTEAFF

j_gene: TRBJ1-2
d_gene: TRBD1
v_gene: TRBV5-5
abundance: NA
CDR3nt: TGTGCCAGCAGCTTGGATTCCAGGGGGAGCACCTTC
CDR3aa: CASSLDSRGSTF

j_gene: TRBJ2-7
d_gene: TRBD1
v_gene: TRBV3-1/TRBV3-2
abundance: NA
CDR3nt: TGTGCCAGCAGCCCACTCCCTAGGACAGGCTACGAGCAGTACTTC
CDR3aa: CASSPLPRTGYEQYF

j_gene: TRBJ2-2
d_gene: NA
v_gene: TRBV27
abundance: NA
CDR3nt: TGTGCCAGCAGTCTAGATACCGGGGAGCTGTTTTTT
CDR3aa: CASSLDTGELFF

j_gene: TRBJ2-3
d_gene: TRBD1
v_gene: TRBV30
abundance: NA
CDR3nt: TGTGCCTGGAGTGTAGGGCAGGGGGTCGCAGATACGCAGTATTTT
CDR3aa: CAWSVGQGVADTQYF

j_gene: TRBJ2-1
d_gene: NA
v_gene: TRBV7-7
abundance: NA
CDR3nt: TGTGCCAGCAGCTTAGACCGGGACAATGAGCAGTTCTTC
CDR3aa: CASSLDRDNEQFF

j_gene: TRBJ1-6
d_gene: NA
v_gene: TRBV11-2
abundance: NA
CDR3nt: TGTGCCAGCAGCTTAGACAGGGCCTCACCCCTCCACTTT
CDR3aa: CASSLDRASPLHF

j_gene: TRBJ2-1
d_gene: NA
v_gene: TRBV5-4
abundance: NA
CDR3nt: TGTGCCAGCAGCTTGATGGCGGGCCTCTACGTTAATGAGCAGTTCTTC
CDR3aa: CASSLMAGLYVNEQFF

j_gene: TRBJ2-3
d_gene: TRBD2
v_gene: TRBV30
abundance: few
CDR3nt: TGTGCTGGGGGGGTTTGGTCAGATACGCAGTATTTT
CDR3aa: CAGGVWSDTQYF

j_gene: TRBJ1-1
d_gene: NA
v_gene: TRBV3-1/TRBV3-2
abundance: NA
CDR3nt: TGTGCCAGCAGCCGGAACAGGAACACTGAAGCTTTCTTT
CDR3aa: CASSRNRNTEAFF

j_gene: TRBJ2-2
d_gene: NA
v_gene: TRBV6-4
abundance: NA
CDR3nt: TGTGCCAGCTCAAGTCAGGGCACCGGGGAGCTGTTTTTT
CDR3aa: CASSSQGTGELFF